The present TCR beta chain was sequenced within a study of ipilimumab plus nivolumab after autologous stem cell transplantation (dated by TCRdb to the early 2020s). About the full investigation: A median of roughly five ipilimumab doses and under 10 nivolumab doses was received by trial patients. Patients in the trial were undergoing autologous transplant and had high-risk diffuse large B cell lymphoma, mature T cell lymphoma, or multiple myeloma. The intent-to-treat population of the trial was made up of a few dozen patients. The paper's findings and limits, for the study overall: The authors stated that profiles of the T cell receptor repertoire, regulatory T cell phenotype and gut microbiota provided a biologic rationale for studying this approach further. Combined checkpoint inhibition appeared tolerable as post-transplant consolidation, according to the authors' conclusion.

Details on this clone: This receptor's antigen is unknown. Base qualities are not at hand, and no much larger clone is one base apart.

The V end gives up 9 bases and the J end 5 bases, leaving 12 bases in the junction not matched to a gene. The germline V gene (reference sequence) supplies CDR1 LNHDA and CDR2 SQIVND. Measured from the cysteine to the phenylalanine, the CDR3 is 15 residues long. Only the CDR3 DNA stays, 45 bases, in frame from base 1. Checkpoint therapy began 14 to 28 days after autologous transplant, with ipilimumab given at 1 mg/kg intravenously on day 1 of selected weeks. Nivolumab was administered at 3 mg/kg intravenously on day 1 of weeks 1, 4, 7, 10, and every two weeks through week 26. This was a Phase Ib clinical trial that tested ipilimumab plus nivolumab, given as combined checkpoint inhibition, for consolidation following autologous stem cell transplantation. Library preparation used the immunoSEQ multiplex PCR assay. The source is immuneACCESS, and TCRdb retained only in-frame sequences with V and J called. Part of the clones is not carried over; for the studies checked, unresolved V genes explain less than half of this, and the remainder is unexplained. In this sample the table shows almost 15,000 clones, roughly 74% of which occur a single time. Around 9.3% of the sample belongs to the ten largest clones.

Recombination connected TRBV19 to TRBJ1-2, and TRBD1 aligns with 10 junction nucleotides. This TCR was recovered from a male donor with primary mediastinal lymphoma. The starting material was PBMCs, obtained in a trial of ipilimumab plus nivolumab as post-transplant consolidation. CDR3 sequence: CASDRGRRSPYGYTF. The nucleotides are TGTGCCAGCGACAGGGGGCGAAGAAGTCCTTATGGCTACACCTTC.